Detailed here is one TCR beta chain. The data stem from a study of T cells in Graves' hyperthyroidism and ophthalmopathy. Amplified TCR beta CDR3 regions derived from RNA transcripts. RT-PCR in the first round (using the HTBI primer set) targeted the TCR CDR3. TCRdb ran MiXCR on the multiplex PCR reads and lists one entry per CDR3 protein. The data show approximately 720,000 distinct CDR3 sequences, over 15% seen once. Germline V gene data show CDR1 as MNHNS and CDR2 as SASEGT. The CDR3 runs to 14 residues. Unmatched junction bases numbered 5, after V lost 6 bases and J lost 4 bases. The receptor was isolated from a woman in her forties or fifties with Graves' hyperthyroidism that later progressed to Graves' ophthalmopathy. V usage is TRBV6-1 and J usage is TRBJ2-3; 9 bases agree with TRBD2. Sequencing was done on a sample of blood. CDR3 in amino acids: CASRTGLAPDTQYF. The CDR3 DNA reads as TGTGCCAGCAGGACGGGACTAGCCCCAGATACGCAGTATTTT.